The T cell receptor beta chain described here comes from a study of blood T cell repertoires in COVID-19 (dated by TCRdb to about 2020). Study-wide context: Samples from collaborators originated in the United States, Italy and Spain and spanned both the acute and convalescent phases of COVID-19. The prospective study material was composed of cDNA or gDNA derived from T cells, B-cell-depleted T cells, or PBMCs. Subjects who had been exposed to COVID-19, were actively infected with it, or had recovered from it provided the deeply sampled blood TCRbeta repertoires that made up the dataset. The repertoires were released in a freely available public database meant as a resource for research on the immune response to SARS-CoV-2. Samples were obtained from the ongoing ImmuneRACE study (first 160 participants) and from over 1,000 subjects provided by 6 global collaborators. The sample metadata nearly always contained a de-identified subject ID, COVID-19 status, age in years and sex. Where HLA class I and class II types were available, the types were taken from metadata supplied by the sample provider, not from assay-based typing. Results the study describes overall, beyond this receptor: The quantity of clinical and demographic metadata differed by source and by participant and was supplied without curation.

In regard to this clone: Its cognate antigen has yet to be identified. Base qualities are not at hand, and no much larger clone is one base apart.

Samples from volunteer blood donors who had recovered from COVID-19 were contributed by a second Seattle source. Collaborating institutions collected whole blood in K2EDTA tubes following their own protocols. Collaborator samples were shipped for TCRbeta analysis as frozen whole blood, isolated PBMCs, or DNA extracted from either sample type. TCRbeta CDR3 regions were amplified from genomic DNA using the immunoSEQ Assay, a bias-controlled multiplex PCR. Per the original workflow: Within the assay, amplification of reference gene primers was used to estimate how many nucleated cells each sample contained. To quantify the absolute abundance of each unique TCRbeta CDR3 rearrangement, sequence reads were collapsed and filtered. For each sample, productive Simpson clonality was calculated as the square root of Simpson's diversity index across productive rearrangements. The table was pulled from immuneACCESS by TCRdb, which kept in-frame rearrangements only. Such tables lose some clones; where checked, under half of the loss comes from unresolved V genes, and the rest has no known cause. For V, J and clone size, that table is used; D and trimming come from the DNA. The sample records approximately 250,000 clones, about four fifths of which are singletons. Approximately 1.4% of the sample belongs to the ten largest clones.

The clonotype comes from a middle-aged woman who had recovered from COVID-19. Sequenced input: peripheral blood.

At the DNA level, the sequence is TGTGCCAGCAGTTTAAGCGGCGTGTGGGATTCACCCCTCCACTTT. This encodes CASSLSGVWDSPLHF. The chain is assembled from TRBV27 and TRBJ1-6; no D gene is confidently identified. The germline V gene (reference sequence) yields MNHEY for CDR1 and SMNVEV for CDR2. From its cysteine to its phenylalanine, the CDR3 spans 15 amino acids. Of the read, only the CDR3 DNA is kept; its 45 bases are in frame from base 1. V is cut by 2 bases and J by 8 bases, and the space between the germline ends is 13 bases.